The subject of this entry is one T cell receptor beta chain. No antigen is known for it. Some clones are missing from TCRdb's copy, which holds only in-frame ones; the method was immunoSEQ multiplex PCR. The profile shows roughly 99,000 clones, about 90% of them singletons. Germline lookup yields CDR1 SNHLY and CDR2 FYNNEI. V was clipped by 2 bases and J by 4 bases, with 5 bases between them. The CDR3 consists of 12 residues. The record originates from a study of T cell responses to AZD1222 COVID-19 vaccine. Study details: Second-dose groups at about 4 or about 12 weeks were pooled.

Study-level points and caveats: Clonal diversity was possibly underestimated; the donors were predominantly white British and more often female. Unmutated variant regions are reportedly the target of nearly half of TCRs that are spike-specific.

This sequence joins TRBV2 and TRBJ2-5; maybe TRBD2 (5 bases). The starting material was peripheral blood, obtained on day 0 of AZD1222 vaccination. The clonotype originates from an adult in good health. The CDR3 reads CASSELAETQYF. The DNA for the CDR3 is TGTGCCAGCAGTGAACTAGCAGAGACCCAGTACTTC.